This T cell receptor beta chain was recorded in a study of metastatic and nonmetastatic thyroid tumors. No treatment of any kind had been given to any patient before thyroid surgery. CDR3 size: 15 residues. Germline assignment: CDR1 SGHNT and CDR2 YENEEA. The junction had 5 bases not matched to a gene; V was cut back by 5 bases and J by 5 bases. This clone was found many times. Per the original data handling: What underpinned the distant-metastasis classifier for papillary thyroid cancer was the set of CDR3 differences across clinicopathological groups. MiXCR re-clonotyped the PCR reads for TCRdb. These V and J calls originate from TCRdb's pipeline instead of the authors' own analysis. Of around 35,000 clones in the sample, approximately 17% were seen once.

The TCR comes from a male donor with papillary thyroid cancer or a benign thyroid nodule (not recorded which). Some clones in this sample may be carry-over from other donors' samples. This chain links TRBV11-3 with TRBJ2-1, with 11 bases identical to TRBD2. The sequenced sample was blood. CDR3 region: CASSRGTSGNNEQFF. In DNA, the CDR3 is TGTGCCAGCAGCCGCGGGACTAGCGGAAACAATGAGCAGTTCTTC.